The 20 T cell receptor beta chains listed next were all sequenced from one sample in a study of cytomegalovirus exposure and HLA in healthy donors. PCR involved 60 Vbeta and 13 Jbeta primers. Repertoires were generated with immunoSEQ multiplex PCR, while TCRdb's copy carries only in-frame clones and drops some. This sample has roughly 150,000 clones, with 68% found just once. Source material: PBMCs. These receptors all come from a man aged 25-40 years in good health and CMV-seropositive.

This clone occurred a few times. The gene calls are TRBV14 and TRBJ1-3; TRBD1 is a possible D gene (6 bases). V lost 4 bases, J lost 1 base, and 14 bases lay in between. Germline CDR1 is SGHDN and CDR2 is FVKESK. CDR3 length equals 16 residues. DNA for the CDR3: TGTGCCAGCAGCCTACAGGGTACTGTGTCTGGAAACACCATATATTTT. Amino acids: CASSLQGTVSGNTIYF. Combining the CDR3 with reference TRBV14 and TRBJ1-3 gives the whole variable domain EAGVTQFPSHSVIEKGQTVTLRCDPISGHDNLYWYRRVMGKEIKFLLHFVKESKQDESGMPNNRFLAERTGGTYSTLKVQPAELEDSGVYFCASSLQGTVSGNTIYFGEGSWLTVV.

This clone appeared a few times. The V gene is TRBV9, the J gene TRBJ1-2; TRBD1 might be the D (6 bases). Trimming removed 0 bases from V and 1 base from J, with 13 bases in between. The CDR3 length is 16 residues. The germline V gene encodes CDR1 SGDLS and CDR2 YYNGEE. The CDR3 DNA is TGTGCCAGCAGCGTAGCGCCAGGGGTGATTAACTATGGCTACACCTTC. Its translation: CASSVAPGVINYGYTF.

The table lists this clone with a count of one. The CDR3 sequence: CASRYRQGPYNEQFF. The CDR3 DNA reads as TGTGCCAGCAGGTATCGACAGGGACCCTACAATGAGCAGTTCTTC. The chain joins TRBV6-5 to TRBJ2-1, with TRBD1 matching 7 bases. Germline-derived CDR1 and CDR2 are MNHEY and SVGAGI. With 6 bases clipped from V and 2 bases from J, the junction kept 7 bases outside the gene matches. The CDR3 is made up of 15 amino acids.

The chain combines TRBV7-2 with TRBJ2-1, with 10 bases matching TRBD1. V lost 4 bases and J lost 7; bases outside the gene matches: 13. Germline V gene lookup returns CDR1 SGHTA and CDR2 FQGNSA. The CDR3 totals 17 residues. The CDR3 region has the DNA TGTGCCAGCAGCTCCCCCCCTCCGGGACAGGGGCGGAATGAGCAGTTCTTC. Amino acid sequence: CASSSPPPGQGRNEQFF.

The chain carries TRBV6-5 and TRBJ2-1; D possibly corresponds to TRBD1 (6 bases). CDR1 and CDR2 from the germline V gene are MNHEY and SVGAGI. V lost 6 bases to trimming and J lost 3 bases, with 9 bases between them. This CDR3 is built from 13 residues. The CDR3 coding sequence is TGTGCCAGCAGCCGGGACATCTACAATGAGCAGTTCTTC. Translation: CASSRDIYNEQFF.

This clone was observed a few times. V gene TRBV18 combines with J gene TRBJ1-1; D is perhaps TRBD1 (5 bases). V lost 2 bases, J lost 3 bases, and 16 bases lay in between. CDR3 size: 16 residues. Germline values: CDR1 KGHSH, CDR2 LQKENI. DNA for the CDR3: TGTGCCAGCTCACCAAGTAGGGGAAAAGGGGACACTGAAGCTTTCTTT. Translated: CASSPSRGKGDTEAFF.

The V and J genes are TRBV9 and TRBJ2-1, with 7 bases fitting TRBD2. The CDR3 totals 16 residues. V lost 3 bases, J lost 9 bases, and 15 bases stayed unmatched. Germline CDR1 reads SGDLS; CDR2 reads YYNGEE. The CDR3 nucleotides read TGTGCCAGCAGCGGCGGACCGGGACTACCAACCTTTGAGCAGTTCTTC. It specifies CASSGGPGLPTFEQFF.

J is TRBJ2-1 and V is TRBV5-4; the match to TRBD1 covers 9 bases. The CDR3 has 15 residues. Unmatched junction bases numbered 9, after V lost 5 bases and J lost 6 bases. The germline V gene encodes CDR1 SGHNT and CDR2 YYREEE (reference sequence). Here the CDR3 DNA reads TGTGCCAGCAGAGCCGGGACAGGGCTCTCCAATGAGCAGTTCTTC. Translating it yields CASRAGTGLSNEQFF.

The chain couples TRBV28 to TRBJ2-1; TRBD2 matches 7 bases. This CDR3 is 16 amino acids long. Germline V gene sequence: CDR1 MDHEN, CDR2 SYDVKM. J was trimmed by 6 bases and V by 8 bases; bases with no gene match: 16. CDR3 protein: CASGNPRRGSSNEQFF. The CDR3 bases are TGTGCCAGCGGAAATCCCCGTCGCGGGAGCTCCAATGAGCAGTTCTTC.

This CDR3 reads CASSHYPQETQYF. CDR3 nucleotide sequence: TGTGCCAGCAGTCACTACCCACAAGAGACCCAGTACTTC. The chain links TRBV27 to TRBJ2-5; D gene uncertain. Trimming shortened V by 5 bases and J by 2 bases, and 9 bases separated the two germline ends. This CDR3 has 13 residues. Germline lookup yields CDR1 MNHEY and CDR2 SMNVEV (reference sequence).

The genes are TRBV9 and TRBJ1-4, with D perhaps TRBD1 (6 bases). The V end was cut by 0 bases, the J end by 3 bases, with 12 bases between. CDR1 and CDR2 from the germline V gene are SGDLS and YYNGEE. This CDR3 comprises 16 residues. The CDR3 sequence: CASSVAQGHPNEKLFF. CDR3 DNA: TGTGCCAGCAGCGTAGCCCAGGGACACCCTAATGAAAAACTGTTTTTT.

In the case of this clone: A junction boundary mismatches the germline segment, possibly from a read error. In DNA, the CDR3 is TGTGCTAGCAGCCCCTGGACTAGCGGCACAGATACGCAGTATTTT. This sequence encodes CASSPWTSGTDTQYF. This chain joins TRBV7-7 and TRBJ2-3; 9 bases agree with TRBD2. Looked up from germline, CDR1 is SSHAT and CDR2 is FNYEAQ (reference sequence). The length of the CDR3 is 15 residues.

The chain uses TRBV30 and TRBJ2-3; the match to TRBD2 covers 8 bases. Germline CDR1 GTSNPN, CDR2 SVGIG (reference sequence). The length of the CDR3 is 14 residues. After removal of 4 bases from V and 1 base from J, the junction contained 4 bases not matched to a gene. The CDR3 DNA sequence: TGTGCCTGGAAACCAGCGGGAGGCACAGATACGCAGTATTTT. Its protein is CAWKPAGGTDTQYF.

This sequence joins TRBV30 and TRBJ1-4, with D tentatively TRBD1 (6 bases). The CDR3 is made up of 13 amino acids. V gave up 5 bases and J gave up 8 bases, with 15 bases separating them. The germline V gene has CDR1 GTSNPN and CDR2 SVGIG (reference sequence). The DNA for the CDR3 is TGTGCCTGGGGGGGACAAGCCATGGAAAAACTGTTTTTT. As protein: CAWGGQAMEKLFF. Full variable domain (rest looked up from reference TRBV30 and TRBJ1-4): SQTIHQWPATLVQPVGSPLSLECTVEGTSNPNLYWYRQAAGRGLQLLFYSVGIGQISSEVPQNLSASRPQDRQFILSSKKLLLSDSGFYLCAWGGQAMEKLFFGSGTQLSVL.

The gene calls are TRBV6-4 and TRBJ2-1, with 10 bases aligning to TRBD2. The germline V gene encodes CDR1 MRHNA and CDR2 SNTAGT. The J segment lost 6 bases and the V segment lost 8 bases, leaving 10 bases of the junction unmatched. This CDR3 comprises 15 residues. The CDR3 protein is CASLTLAGAFNEQFF. In DNA form, the CDR3 reads TGTGCCAGCCTGACCCTAGCGGGAGCTTTCAATGAGCAGTTCTTC.

This chain joins TRBV28 and TRBJ2-7; 8 bases match TRBD1. The J segment lost 3 bases and the V segment lost 4 bases, leaving 5 bases of the junction unmatched. CDR3 length equals 14 residues. Germline CDR1 is MDHEN and CDR2 is SYDVKM. The CDR3 here is CASSSRGLVYEQYF. As DNA, the CDR3 is TGTGCCAGCAGTTCCAGGGGGCTCGTCTACGAGCAGTACTTC.

The rearrangement uses TRBV7-9 and TRBJ2-3, with 7 bases aligning to TRBD2. With 5 bases clipped from V and 2 bases from J, the junction kept 10 bases outside the gene matches. Germline V lookup: CDR1 SEHNR, CDR2 FQNEAQ (reference sequence). The CDR3 has 16 residues. The CDR3 nucleotides read TGTGCCAGCAGCCCGCTAGCGGCCCCCTCCACAGATACGCAGTATTTT. This sequence encodes CASSPLAAPSTDTQYF.

The chain has TRBV21-1 and TRBJ1-5; the tabulated D call, TRBD1, remains unverified against the DNA. TRBV21-1 is shown as a pseudogene. The CDR3 contains 15 residues. The CDR3 DNA reads as TGTGCCAGCAGCAAAGCGACAGGGGTGGGTCAGCCCCAGCATTTT. Its translation is CASSKATGVGQPQHF.

The chain combines TRBV2 with TRBJ2-7; 8 bases align to TRBD1. The CDR3 spans 13 residues. CDR1 is SNHLY and CDR2 is FYNNEI in the germline V gene. J lost 6 bases, V lost 9 bases, and 10 bases had no gene match. CDR3 sequence: CARRTGKSGEQYF. Written as DNA, the CDR3 is TGTGCCAGAAGGACAGGGAAGAGCGGCGAGCAGTACTTC. Full variable domain (outside the CDR3, taken from reference TRBV2 and TRBJ2-7): EPEVTQTPSHQVTQMGQEVILRCVPISNHLYFYWYRQILGQKVEFLVSFYNNEISEKSEIFDDQFSVERPDGSNFTLKIRSTKLEDSAMYFCARRTGKSGEQYFGPGTRLTVT.

The V and J genes are TRBV10-3 and TRBJ1-3; no firm D call. The CDR3 spans 14 residues. Germline V gene lookup returns CDR1 ENHRY and CDR2 SYGVKD. Trimming cost V 7 bases and J 0 bases, with 10 bases left between them. The CDR3 region is CAIIDPSSGNTIYF. The CDR3 DNA reads TGTGCCATCATAGATCCTAGCTCTGGAAACACCATATATTTT.